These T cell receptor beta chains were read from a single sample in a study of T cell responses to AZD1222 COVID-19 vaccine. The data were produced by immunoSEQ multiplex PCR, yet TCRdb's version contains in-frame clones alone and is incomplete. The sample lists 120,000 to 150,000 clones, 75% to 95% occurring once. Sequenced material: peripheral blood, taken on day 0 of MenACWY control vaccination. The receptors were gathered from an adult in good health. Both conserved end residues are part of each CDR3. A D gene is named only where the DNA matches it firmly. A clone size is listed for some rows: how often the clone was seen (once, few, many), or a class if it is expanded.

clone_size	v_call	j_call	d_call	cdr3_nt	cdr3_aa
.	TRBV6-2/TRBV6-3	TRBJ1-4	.	TGTGCCAGCAGCCAACGGGACGTTGAAAAACTGTTTTTT	CASSQRDVEKLFF
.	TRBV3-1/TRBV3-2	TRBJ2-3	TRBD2	TGTGCCAGCAGCCTAGGACTAGCGGGACTAGGTGGGACAGATACGCAGTATTTT	CASSLGLAGLGGTDTQYF
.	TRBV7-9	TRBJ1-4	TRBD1	TGTGCCAGCAGCTTAGTGGGACAGGTTACCTCCGGAAAACTGTTTTTT	CASSLVGQVTSGKLFF
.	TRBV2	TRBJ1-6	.	TGTGCCAGCAGCTCACTGGATATAGGGGAATCACCCCTCCACTTT	CASSSLDIGESPLHF
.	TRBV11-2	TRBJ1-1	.	TGTGCCAGCAGCTTCTTGAACACTGAAGCTTTCTTT	CASSFLNTEAFF
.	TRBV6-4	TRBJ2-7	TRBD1	TGTGCCAGCAGTGACTCCCCAGGGGGAGTCGGCGAGCAGTACTTC	CASSDSPGGVGEQYF
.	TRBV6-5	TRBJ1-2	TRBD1	TGTGCCAGCAGTTACGGGGCAGGGGGCTTACGTTATGGCTACACCTTC	CASSYGAGGLRYGYTF
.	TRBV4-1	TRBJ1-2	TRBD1	TGCGCCAGCAGACCCATTAGGGGACAGGGGCCTAGTAAGGATGGCTACACCTTC	CASRPIRGQGPSKDGYTF
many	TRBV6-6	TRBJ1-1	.	TGTGCCAGCAGTTACGAGGGAGGCACTGAAGCTTTCTTT	CASSYEGGTEAFF
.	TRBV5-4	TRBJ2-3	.	TGTGCCAGCAGCTTGGCGGGGGTGGGGACAGATACGCAGTATTTT	CASSLAGVGTDTQYF
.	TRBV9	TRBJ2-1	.	TGTGCCAGCAGCGCAAACCGGGACATTTGGTCGAGGGATGAGCAGTTCTTC	CASSANRDIWSRDEQFF
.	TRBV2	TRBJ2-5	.	TGTGCCAGCAGTGAAATAGGAGAGACCCAGTACTTC	CASSEIGETQYF
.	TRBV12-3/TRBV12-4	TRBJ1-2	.	TGTGCCAGCAGCCCCGCGGGGGCCTATGGCTACACCTTC	CASSPAGAYGYTF
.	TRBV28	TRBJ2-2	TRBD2	TGTGCCAGCTCGATAGCGGGAGCGAACGGGGAGCTGTTTTTT	CASSIAGANGELFF
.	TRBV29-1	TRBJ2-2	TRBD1	TGCAGCGCCCGAGACAGGGGGCGAGGCGGGGAGCTGTTTTTT	CSARDRGRGGELFF
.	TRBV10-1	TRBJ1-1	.	TGCGCCAGCAGTGCGATGGGGGTTAGCACTGAAGCTTTCTTT	CASSAMGVSTEAFF
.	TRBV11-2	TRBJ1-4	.	TGTGCCAGCAGCCCCCCCACAGGGAAAAAACTGTTTTTT	CASSPPTGKKLFF
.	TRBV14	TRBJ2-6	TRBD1	TGTGCCAGCAGGCCCAGGGGGCGGACTGGGGCCAACGTCCTGACTTTC	CASRPRGRTGANVLTF
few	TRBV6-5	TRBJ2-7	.	TGTGCCAGCAGTCTCTACTATAACGAGGAGCAGTACTTC	CASSLYYNEEQYF
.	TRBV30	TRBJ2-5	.	TGTGCCTGGGGAGACAGTGGGAAGACCCAGTACTTC	CAWGDSGKTQYF
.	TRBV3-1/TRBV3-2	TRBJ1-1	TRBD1	TGTGCCAGCAGGCGGACAGGGGGTATTACCGCCCCTGAAGCTTTCTTT	CASRRTGGITAPEAFF
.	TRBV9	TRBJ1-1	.	TGTGCCAGCAGTTCCCAGATTGGAGGGACTGAAGCTTTCTTT	CASSSQIGGTEAFF
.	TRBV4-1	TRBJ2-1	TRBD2	TGCGCCAGCAGCCGAGGGACTAGCGGAAACTACAATGAGCAGTTCTTC	CASSRGTSGNYNEQFF